This TCR beta chain originates from a study of OX40 agonist ivuxolimab in advanced cancers. Using immunoSEQ multiplex PCR, the repertoire was profiled, and TCRdb retains in-frame clones only, with some absent. There are more than 60,000 clones in the sample; about 87% occur only once, and 5% to 5.5% lies in the top ten. This sequence was found in an adult with an advanced solid tumor such as melanoma, head and neck, liver or kidney cancer. The sequencing here drew on CD4+ or CD8+ T cells sorted from blood, taken in a trial of the OX40 agonist ivuxolimab.

The CDR3 DNA follows: TGTGCCAGCAGCTACGGACTAGCGGGACTTACTAGCACAGATACGCAGTATTTT. Its translation is CASSYGLAGLTSTDTQYF. The rearrangement uses TRBV7-2 and TRBJ2-3, with 12 bases that match TRBD2. V gave up 4 bases and J gave up 0 bases; unmatched junction bases: 8. The germline CDR1 and CDR2 sequences are SGHTA and FQGNSA. The CDR3 contains 18 residues.